The entry below describes one T cell receptor beta chain. Germline CDR1 is SGHRS and CDR2 is YFSETQ. The CDR3 totals 17 residues. J lost 0 bases, V lost 2 bases, and 3 bases had no gene match. TCRdb used MiXCR to reprocess the 5' RACE reads, holding one entry per CDR3 protein. The table records a few hundred thousand distinct CDR3 sequences, 25% to 35% of them present only once. These data come from a study of T-cell memory formation after mild COVID-19. J is TRBJ2-7 and V is TRBV5-1; 15 positions match TRBD2. Sequencing input: PBMCs or a T cell subset sorted from them (not recorded which). This clonotype originated in an adult woman who had mild COVID-19 (a few samples of this study predate the infection). Cell type and time point are not known. The CDR3 bases are TGCGCCAGCAGCTTTGGGACTAGCGGGGGGCCCTCCTACGAGCAGTACTTC. Its protein product is CASSFGTSGGPSYEQYF.